The present T cell receptor (beta chain) was sequenced within a study of blood T cell repertoires in COVID-19. Study-wide context: The cDNA or gDNA used as material had been derived from T cells, B-cell-depleted T cells, or PBMCs.

Participant reports of clinical history set cohort assignment. Donors in Cohort 3 counted as recovered after two negative PCRs, clearance, or symptom resolution. This clone was seen a single time. Deletions cut 3 bases from V and 8 bases from J, with 19 bases between. Germline V lookup: CDR1 SGHRS, CDR2 YFSETQ. This CDR3 has 15 residues. In the source study's methods: The authors estimated nucleated cell counts from reference gene primer amplification. Using immunoSEQ multiplex PCR, the repertoire was profiled, and TCRdb retains in-frame clones only, with some absent. The D gene and trimming were derived from the DNA, and the V and J assignments and clone size from that table. The table records about 480,000 clones, approximately 88% of them present only once.

The TCR originated in a woman in her forties who had recovered from COVID-19. The source material was PBMCs or T cells enriched from blood (not recorded which). V usage is TRBV5-1 and J usage is TRBJ2-3, with D perhaps TRBD2 (7 bases). The CDR3: CASSWGGGAQGTQYF. CDR3 DNA sequence: TGCGCCAGCAGCTGGGGAGGGGGGGCGCAAGGTACGCAGTATTTT.